The sequence of this TCR beta chain was determined in a study of identifying expanded T cells in peripheral blood (dated by TCRdb to the late 2010s). Turning to the overall study: Four technical replicates, made by sequencing separate aliquots from the same pool of genomic DNA, were compared pairwise.

The CDR3 sequence holds 12 residues, the cysteine and phenylalanine included. Only CDR3 DNA is held: 36 bases, read in frame from base 1. Germline trimming: 5 bases from V, 6 bases from J; junction bases outside gene matches: 4. Looking up the germline V gene (reference sequence) yields CDR1 GTSNPN and CDR2 SVGIG. A remark on this clone: Its target antigen remains unknown. No base qualities exist here, and no much larger clone lies one base off it.

Study-level results and caveats: The authors expected that over much longer intervals, such as months to years, biological variance in healthy repertoires might increase even further. For all healthy donors, the variance in clone template counts between approximately 2-week samples rose significantly as total template count increased. Across all healthy-donor time intervals, the beta-binomial model significantly cut both the number of clones called differentially abundant and the false-positive rate. The binomial model flagged roughly 1.1 differentially abundant clones between technical replicates, compared with around 15 over about two weeks and 19 over around 4 weeks.

No immune events such as infections were documented for the healthy donors during the collection period. To calibrate time-dependent variance in a beta-binomial model of T-cell clone differential abundance, blood repertoires from healthy donors were used as a training cohort. The training cohort included 10 or so healthy donors, of whom 3 were female and 7 were male. On average the donors were approximately 40 years old, and their ages spanned about 25 to 64 years. Whole blood was collected from each healthy donor at three time points spaced around two weeks apart and obtained from a commercial supplier. Genomic DNA was extracted from unsorted whole blood for immunosequencing. The immunoSEQ Assay, which uses bias-controlled multiplex PCR amplification of genomic DNA, was used to profile TCRbeta CDR3 regions. The source study handled its data this way. The absolute abundance of each unique TCRbeta CDR3 region was quantified after sequences were collapsed and filtered. Two models were used to test differential abundance: a binomial model (Fisher-equivalent) and a beta-binomial model that adds time-dependent variance fitted from healthy donors. Clones with fewer than 5 combined templates were removed, and a clone was called differentially abundant if the clone's Benjamini-Hochberg FDR was below 0.01. Using the form v = (b*log(k)+a)^2, the beta-binomial variance was modeled as a function of the total template count across the two samples. TCRdb stores this immuneACCESS table with in-frame sequences only. Part of the clones is absent; in the studies checked, under half of the shortfall reflects unresolved V genes, and no reason is known for the rest. The DNA was the basis for D and trimming; V, J and clone size are from that table. For this sample the table gives 45,000 to 75,000 clones, of which around 83% were detected only once. Clones ranked in the top ten supply approximately 17% of the sample.

This clonotype was obtained from a person aged 18-69 years in good health. The chain uses TRBV30 and TRBJ1-2, and 9 junction bases match TRBD1. Specimen: blood. The DNA reads TGTGCCTGGGAGACAGGGGGTAATGGCTACACCTTC. This encodes CAWETGGNGYTF.